These 31 T cell receptor beta chains share one sample of origin, sequenced in a study of beta chain features in type 1 diabetes. Expressed TCRB transcripts were sequenced, since all the RNA that had been isolated was reverse transcribed. Sequencing used immunoSEQ multiplex PCR; TCRdb keeps in-frame clones, though not all of them. The table shows 400,000 to 600,000 clones, with approximately 31% occurring only once. The sequencing input was naive CD4+ T cells from blood. All receptors come from a man between 18 and 35 years old in good health.

This chain uses TRBV29-1 with TRBJ2-7; D perhaps matches TRBD1 (6 bases). V gave up 5 bases and J gave up 2 bases, with 16 bases separating them. Per germline, CDR1 SQVTM and CDR2 ANQGSEA. This CDR3 is built from 14 residues. Here the CDR3 reads CSVPRAGAAYEQYF. CDR3 nucleotides: TGCAGCGTTCCGAGGGCAGGGGCAGCCTACGAGCAGTACTTC.

V and J are TRBV19 and TRBJ2-1; D is undetermined. This CDR3 has 13 residues. The germline V gene encodes CDR1 LNHDA and CDR2 SQIVND (reference sequence). V was trimmed by 8 bases and J by 4 bases, leaving 12 bases between them. The CDR3 DNA sequence: TGTGCCAGTGCCGACTTGGCTTACAATGAGCAGTTCTTC. As protein: CASADLAYNEQFF. The full variable domain, completed using reference TRBV19 and TRBJ2-1, is DGGITQSPKYLFRKEGQNVTLSCEQNLNHDAMYWYRQDPGQGLRLIYYSQIVNDFQKGDIAEGYSVSREKKESFPLTVTSAQKNPTAFYLCASADLAYNEQFFGPGTRLTVL.

This clone occurred once. The chain has TRBV15 and TRBJ2-2; D unclear. V was shortened by 0 bases and J by 5 bases, with 19 bases between the two germline ends. The CDR3 extends over 18 amino acids. Germline-derived CDR1 and CDR2 are LNHNV and YYDKDF (reference sequence). CDR3 loop: CATSRDFRSGTLTGELFF. Written as DNA, the CDR3 is TGTGCCACCAGCAGAGATTTCCGGAGTGGTACCCTTACCGGGGAGCTGTTTTTT.

This chain connects TRBV25-1 to TRBJ2-4, with D perhaps matching TRBD1 (6 bases). From germline, CDR1 is MGHDK and CDR2 SYGVNS. The germline V and J ends were trimmed by 7 bases and 1 base, with 20 bases remaining between them. The CDR3 has 17 amino acids. The CDR3 nucleotides are TGTGCCAGCACGATTACAGGGCGTACGGTGGCCAAAAACATTCAGTACTTC. Residues: CASTITGRTVAKNIQYF. The variable domain in full, with the rest retrieved from reference TRBV25-1 and TRBJ2-4, is EADIYQTPRYLVIGTGKKITLECSQTMGHDKMYWYQQDPGMELHLIHYSYGVNSTEKGDLSSESTVSRIRTEHFPLTLESARPSHTSQYLCASTITGRTVAKNIQYFGAGTRLSVL.

The chain carries TRBV9 and TRBJ1-2, with D perhaps TRBD1 (5 bases). The CDR3 runs to 15 residues. The ends were cut back, 4 bases at V and 4 bases at J, with 17 bases in the middle. CDR1 is SGDLS and CDR2 is YYNGEE in the germline V gene. CDR3 coding DNA: TGTGCCAGCAGCCCAGGACAAGCATGGGGCTATGGCTACACCTTC. It specifies CASSPGQAWGYGYTF. The complete variable domain, with remaining parts taken from reference TRBV9 and TRBJ1-2, reads DSGVTQTPKHLITATGQRVTLRCSPRSGDLSVYWYQQSLDQGLQFLIQYYNGEERAKGNILERFSAQQFPDLHSELNLSSLELGDSALYFCASSPGQAWGYGYTFGSGTRLTVV.

This chain connects TRBV5-6 to TRBJ2-3, with TRBD2 matching 11 bases. Losses at the gene ends were 3 bases for V and 2 bases for J; bases not matched to a gene: 2. The CDR3 consists of 15 residues. The germline V gene encodes CDR1 SGHDT and CDR2 YYEEEE. CDR3 sequence reads: CASSWGLAATDTQYF. The CDR3 DNA follows: TGTGCCAGCAGCTGGGGACTAGCGGCCACAGATACGCAGTATTTT.

The chain is built from TRBV11-2 and TRBJ2-7; 7 nucleotides align to TRBD2. This CDR3 contains 15 residues. V shed 6 bases and J 3 bases; nucleotides not matched to a gene: 11. CDR1 and CDR2 (germline): SGHAT, FQNNGV. The CDR3 DNA sequence: TGTGCCAGCAGGTCGATAGCGGGTCGGGACTACGAGCAGTACTTC. Translated, it gives CASRSIAGRDYEQYF.

On this clone itself: Other DNA sequences from this sample encode an identical CDR3 as well. In DNA form, the CDR3 reads TGCAGCGTTGATCCAAGAGGGGTCGAGACCCAGTACTTC. Amino acids: CSVDPRGVETQYF. The chain links TRBV29-1 to TRBJ2-5; either TRBD1 or TRBD2 may supply D (5 bases each). The CDR3 totals 13 residues. V was pared by 3 bases and J by 5 bases, with 13 bases between. CDR1 is SQVTM and CDR2 is ANQGSEA in the germline V gene.

This clone was detected only a few times. The rearrangement uses TRBV7-2 and TRBJ2-1, with TRBD1 matching 7 bases. V was pared by 3 bases and J by 8 bases, with 4 bases of the junction left unmatched. This CDR3 is built from 13 residues. The germline gives CDR1 SGHTA, CDR2 FQGNSA. The CDR3 coding sequence is TGTGCCAGCAGCTTCTGGACAGGCCATGAGCAGTTCTTC. Its translation is CASSFWTGHEQFF.

The chain carries TRBV7-3 and TRBJ2-5, with D maybe TRBD2 (5 bases). Trimming took off 2 bases at V and 4 bases at J, with 8 bases between the two ends. The CDR3 is 13 amino acids. Looked up from germline, CDR1 is SGHTA and CDR2 is FQGTGA. CDR3 nucleotides: TGTGCCAGCAGCTTAGTTGGAGGAGAGACCCAGTACTTC. It is translated as CASSLVGGETQYF.

This sequence joins TRBV14 and TRBJ2-1; TRBD2 agrees at 12 bases. V dropped 5 bases and J dropped 5; count of bases not matched to a gene: 7. The CDR3 totals 16 residues. Germline V gives CDR1 SGHDN, CDR2 FVKESK. The CDR3, as DNA: TGTGCCAGCAGCTTATTGACTAGCGGGAGTGACAATGAGCAGTTCTTC. It yields the protein CASSLLTSGSDNEQFF. Using reference TRBV14 and TRBJ2-1 for the parts outside the CDR3, the full variable domain is EAGVTQFPSHSVIEKGQTVTLRCDPISGHDNLYWYRRVMGKEIKFLLHFVKESKQDESGMPNNRFLAERTGGTYSTLKVQPAELEDSGVYFCASSLLTSGSDNEQFFGPGTRLTVL.

This clone was seen more than once but under ten times. A junction boundary mismatches the germline segment, possibly from a read error. The chain combines TRBV12-5 with TRBJ2-3; TRBD2 matches 10 bases. Germline V gene data show CDR1 as LGHNT and CDR2 as FRNRAP. There are 15 residues in the CDR3. CDR3: CASGQSSGSRDTQYF. In DNA form, the CDR3 reads TGTGCTAGTGGCCAATCTAGCGGGAGCAGAGATACGCAGTATTTT. Full variable domain (missing parts from reference TRBV12-5 and TRBJ2-3): DARVTQTPRHKVTEMGQEVTMRCQPILGHNTVFWYRQTMMQGLELLAYFRNRAPLDDSGMPKDRFSAEMPDATLATLKIQPSEPRDSAVYFCASGQSSGSRDTQYFGPGTRLTVL.

This clone showed up just a few times. Other nucleotide sequences in the sample specify the same CDR3. The genes are TRBV29-1 and TRBJ2-6; D remains ambiguous. The V gene lost 6 bases and the J gene lost 1 base, with 4 bases spanning the gap. The CDR3 extends over 12 amino acids. CDR1 and CDR2 (germline): SQVTM, ANQGSEA. The CDR3 coding sequence is TGCAGCGTCCTTTCTGGGGCCAACGTCCTGACTTTC. Amino acid sequence: CSVLSGANVLTF. The entire variable domain, with the rest obtained from reference TRBV29-1 and TRBJ2-6, is as follows: SAVISQKPSRDICQRGTSLTIQCQVDSQVTMMFWYRQQPGQSLTLIATANQGSEATYESGFVIDKFPISRPNLTFSTLTVSNMSPEDSSIYLCSVLSGANVLTFGAGSRLTVL.

This clone has a handful of counts. The chain has TRBV21-1 and TRBJ2-3; the D call in the table, TRBD2, was not verified against the DNA. TRBV21-1 is a pseudogene locus. The CDR3 extends over 17 amino acids. CDR3 bases: TGTGCCAGCAGTCCGGGACTTAGAACAATTAGCACAGATACGCAGTATTTT. Translating it yields CASSPGLRTISTDTQYF.

J is TRBJ1-1 and V is TRBV10-3; D is uncertain. With 7 bases removed from V and 1 base from J, the gap between germline ends came to 10 bases. The germline CDR1 and CDR2 sequences are ENHRY and SYGVKD. CDR3 length equals 13 residues. The CDR3 loop reads CAITVAENTEAFF. The CDR3 DNA is TGTGCCATCACAGTGGCTGAGAACACTGAAGCTTTCTTT.

In DNA, the CDR3 is TGTGCCACCAGCTTTACCAGGAACACCGGGGAGCTGTTTTTT. The encoded protein is CATSFTRNTGELFF. V gene TRBV15 combines with J gene TRBJ2-2; D is uncertain. V lost 5 bases and J lost 1, with 8 bases in between. CDR1 is LNHNV and CDR2 is YYDKDF in the germline V gene (reference sequence). CDR3 length: 14 residues.

This clone was recorded a few times. J is TRBJ2-3 and V is TRBV7-9, with 8 positions matching TRBD1. V was clipped by 11 bases and J by 0 bases; unmatched bases: 7. Germline CDR1 SEHNR, CDR2 FQNEAQ (reference sequence). This CDR3 has 14 amino acids. The CDR3 sequence is CAGGQGLSTDTQYF. The CDR3 region has the DNA TGTGCCGGAGGACAGGGCCTGAGCACAGATACGCAGTATTTT. The entire variable domain, with the rest obtained from reference TRBV7-9 and TRBJ2-3, is as follows: DTGVSQNPRHKITKRGQNVTFRCDPISEHNRLYWYRQTLGQGPEFLTYFQNEAQLEKSRLLSDRFSAERPKGSFSTLEIQRTEQGDSAMYLCAGGQGLSTDTQYFGPGTRLTVL.

V gene TRBV9 combines with J gene TRBJ1-1; no definite D call. CDR3 length equals 14 residues. The V and J ends lost 2 bases and 1 base respectively, with 9 bases between them. Germline-derived CDR1 and CDR2 are SGDLS and YYNGEE. As DNA, the CDR3 is TGTGCCAGCAGCGTCACAGCCCAGAACACTGAAGCTTTCTTT. Protein sequence: CASSVTAQNTEAFF.

This clone turned up a few times. The rearrangement uses TRBV29-1 and TRBJ2-2; TRBD1 is a possible D gene (5 bases). Germline CDR1 SQVTM, CDR2 ANQGSEA. CDR3 length: 15 amino acids. The V end lost 1 base, the J end lost 4 bases, and 13 bases lay between the germline ends. The CDR3 DNA sequence: TGCAGCGTTGAAGGCAGGGATACGGGCACCGGGGAGCTGTTTTTT. Its translation is CSVEGRDTGTGELFF.

This clone appeared a few times. The chain uses TRBV7-3 and TRBJ2-7; 10 positions match TRBD2. Looked up from germline, CDR1 is SGHTA and CDR2 is FQGTGA. Trimming removed 2 bases from V and 3 bases from J; junction bases left unmatched: 10. The CDR3 runs to 17 residues. The CDR3 DNA reads TGTGCCAGCAGCTTATCTCCTTTAGCGGGAGGACGCTACGAGCAGTACTTC. Encoded protein: CASSLSPLAGGRYEQYF.

The chain recombines TRBV7-6 with TRBJ2-1, with TRBD2 identical over 8 bases. The CDR3 is made up of 15 amino acids. The V and J ends lost 5 bases and 5 bases, in that order; junction bases with no gene match: 8. Looked up from germline, CDR1 is SGHVS and CDR2 is FNYEAQ. The CDR3 here is CASSRPGTRDNEQFF. The CDR3 DNA follows: TGTGCCAGCAGCCGACCCGGGACTAGAGACAATGAGCAGTTCTTC. Drawing the rest from reference TRBV7-6 and TRBJ2-1, the complete variable domain is GAGVSQSPRYKVTKRGQDVALRCDPISGHVSLYWYRQALGQGPEFLTYFNYEAQQDKSGLPNDRFSAERPEGSISTLTIQRTEQRDSAMYRCASSRPGTRDNEQFFGPGTRLTVL.

This chain joins TRBV30 and TRBJ2-5; D is possibly TRBD2 (7 bases). With 0 bases removed from V and 5 bases from J, the gap between germline ends came to 19 bases. The CDR3 has 16 residues. Germline CDR1 reads GTSNPN; CDR2 reads SVGIG (reference sequence). The CDR3 is CAWSVPLHREGETQYF. Written as DNA, the CDR3 is TGTGCCTGGAGTGTCCCTCTTCACAGGGAGGGGGAGACCCAGTACTTC.

There are a few counts of this clone. This rearrangement joins TRBV29-1 to TRBJ2-1, with 10 bases aligning to TRBD2. J lost 3 bases, V lost 3 bases, and 5 bases had no gene match. The germline V gene encodes CDR1 SQVTM and CDR2 ANQGSEA. The CDR3 is made up of 15 amino acids. The CDR3 DNA follows: TGCAGCGTTGATCTACTAGCGGGGATCTACAATGAGCAGTTCTTC. Its translation is CSVDLLAGIYNEQFF.

This rearrangement joins TRBV25-1 to TRBJ1-1; D perhaps matches TRBD1 (5 bases). The germline CDR1 and CDR2 sequences are MGHDK and SYGVNS. The CDR3 sequence is 15 residues long. V lost 0 bases, J lost 1 base, and 9 bases lay in between. The CDR3 sequence: CASSEYRRGNTEAFF. CDR3 nucleotide sequence: TGTGCCAGCAGTGAATACCGGAGGGGGAACACTGAAGCTTTCTTT. The full variable domain, in which reference TRBV25-1 and TRBJ1-1 provide the parts outside the CDR3, is EADIYQTPRYLVIGTGKKITLECSQTMGHDKMYWYQQDPGMELHLIHYSYGVNSTEKGDLSSESTVSRIRTEHFPLTLESARPSHTSQYLCASSEYRRGNTEAFFGQGTRLTVV.

This clone was detected a few times. The chain employs TRBV5-1 and TRBJ2-3, with D perhaps matching TRBD2 (6 bases). Germline V lookup: CDR1 SGHRS, CDR2 YFSETQ. This CDR3 contains 14 residues. V was pared by 4 bases and J by 2 bases, with 11 bases between. The CDR3 region has the DNA TGCGCCAGCAGCCCGAGCGGGTTCACAGATACGCAGTATTTT. Its translation: CASSPSGFTDTQYF. Using reference TRBV5-1 and TRBJ2-3 for the parts outside the CDR3, the full variable domain is KAGVTQTPRYLIKTRGQQVTLSCSPISGHRSVSWYQQTPGQGLQFLFEYFSETQRNKGNFPGRFSGRQFSNSRSEMNVSTLELGDSALYLCASSPSGFTDTQYFGPGTRLTVL.

The chain recombines TRBV18 with TRBJ2-3; D not resolved. The ends were cut back, 3 bases at V and 0 bases at J, with 7 bases in the middle. The V gene's germline CDR1 is KGHSH and CDR2 LQKENI. The CDR3 sequence is 14 residues long. The CDR3 reads CASSPDWSTDTQYF. DNA for the CDR3: TGTGCCAGCTCACCGGATTGGAGCACAGATACGCAGTATTTT. Full variable domain (missing parts from reference TRBV18 and TRBJ2-3): NAGVMQNPRHLVRRRGQEARLRCSPMKGHSHVYWYRQLPEEGLKFMVYLQKENIIDESGMPKERFSAEFPKEGPSILRIQQVVRGDSAAYFCASSPDWSTDTQYFGPGTRLTVL.

Here the CDR3 reads CASRGGGDTGELFF. CDR3 sequence (DNA): TGTGCCAGCAGAGGAGGAGGAGACACCGGGGAGCTGTTTTTT. This chain joins TRBV28 and TRBJ2-2, with D possibly matching TRBD2 (5 bases). The CDR3 loop spans 14 amino acids. Germline V gene lookup returns CDR1 MDHEN and CDR2 SYDVKM. Trimming cost V 6 bases and J 3 bases, with 11 bases left between them.

This clone appeared a few times. The chain recombines TRBV6-1 with TRBJ2-5; D unresolved. Germline V gene sequence: CDR1 MNHNS, CDR2 SASEGT. V lost 1 base and J lost 1, with 4 bases in between. CDR3 length: 13 residues. The DNA of the CDR3 is TGTGCCAGCAGTGAAGTGCCCCAAGAGACCCAGTACTTC. Amino acid sequence: CASSEVPQETQYF.

The V call is TRBV7-9, the J call TRBJ1-4, with a tentative D call TRBD1 (6 bases). Looked up from germline, CDR1 is SEHNR and CDR2 is FQNEAQ (reference sequence). The CDR3 is 12 amino acids. V was cut by 5 bases and J by 11 bases, with 12 bases left in between. CDR3 in amino acids: CASSPPQGKLFF. The CDR3 DNA reads as TGTGCCAGCAGCCCCCCTCAGGGGAAACTGTTTTTT.

This clone was counted only a few times. V is TRBV10-3 and J is TRBJ2-1; 10 bases map to TRBD2. CDR3 length equals 16 residues. J gave up 6 bases and V 3 bases, and 8 bases lay outside the gene matches. Germline values: CDR1 ENHRY, CDR2 SYGVKD. The CDR3 DNA follows: TGTGCCATCAGTGACGGAGGTAGCGGGAGGATCAATGAGCAGTTCTTC. It translates to CAISDGGSGRINEQFF.

This clone was counted a single time. This CDR3 is also generated by other DNA sequences in the sample. This chain connects TRBV28 to TRBJ2-1; the D is unclear. V lost 1 base and J 7 bases, leaving 5 bases between the germline ends. In germline, CDR1 is MDHEN, CDR2 SYDVKM. CDR3 length: 12 residues. Written as DNA, the CDR3 is TGTGCCAGCAGTTTATTAGGAAATGAGCAGTTCTTC. Translating gives CASSLLGNEQFF.